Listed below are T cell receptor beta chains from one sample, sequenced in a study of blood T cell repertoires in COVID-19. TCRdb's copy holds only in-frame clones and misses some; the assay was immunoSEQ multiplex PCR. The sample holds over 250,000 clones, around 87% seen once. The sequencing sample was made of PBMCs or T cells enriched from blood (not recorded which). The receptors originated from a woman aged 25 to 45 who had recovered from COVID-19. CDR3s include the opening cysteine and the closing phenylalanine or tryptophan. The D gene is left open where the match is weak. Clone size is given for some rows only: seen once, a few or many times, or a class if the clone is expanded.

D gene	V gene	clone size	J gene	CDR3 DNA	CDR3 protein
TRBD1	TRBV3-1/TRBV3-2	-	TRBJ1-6	TGTGCCAGCAGCCTTGAGGGGGGACAGCTTAATTCACCCCTCCACTTT	CASSLEGGQLNSPLHF
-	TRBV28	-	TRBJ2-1	TGTGCCAGCAGGTTGAGAGGTGAGCAGTTCTTC	CASRLRGEQFF
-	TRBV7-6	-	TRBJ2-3	TGTGCCAGCAGCTCTGTCAGGGGCGGTCGGACAGATACGCAGTATTTT	CASSSVRGGRTDTQYF
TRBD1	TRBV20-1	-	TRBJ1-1	TGCAGTGTTTGGGACAGGGCTGAAGCTTTCTTT	CSVWDRAEAFF
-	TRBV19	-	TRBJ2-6	TGTGCCAGTAGTAGAGGCAGTTCCCTCTCTGGGGCCAACGTCCTGACTTTC	CASSRGSSLSGANVLTF
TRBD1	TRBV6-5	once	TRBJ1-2	TGTGCCAGCAGTCTGGACAGGGGGCATGGCTACACCTTC	CASSLDRGHGYTF
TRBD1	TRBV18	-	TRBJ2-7	TGTGCCAGCTCACCGTCGTCCGACAGGGGGCGGAACGAGCAGTACTTC	CASSPSSDRGRNEQYF
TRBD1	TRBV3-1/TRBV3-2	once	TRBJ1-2	TGTGCCAGCAGCCATGGGACAGGCGCCTATGGCTACACCTTC	CASSHGTGAYGYTF
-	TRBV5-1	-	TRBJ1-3	TGCGCCAGCAGCCCCCAAGGGGTCTCTGGAAACACCATATATTTT	CASSPQGVSGNTIYF
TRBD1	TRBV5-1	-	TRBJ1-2	TGCGCCAGCAGCCTCCGGGACAGGGTTTCCGGCTACACCTTC	CASSLRDRVSGYTF
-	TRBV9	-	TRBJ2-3	TGTGCCAGCAGCGTCGAGGGTCGAAGGACAGATACGCAGTATTTT	CASSVEGRRTDTQYF
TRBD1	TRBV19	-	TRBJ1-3	TGTGCCAGTAGTTCACAGGGGGCTACTGGAAACACCATATATTTT	CASSSQGATGNTIYF
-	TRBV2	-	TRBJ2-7	TGTGCCAGCCGGGGGTACTCCTACGAGCAGTACTTC	CASRGYSYEQYF
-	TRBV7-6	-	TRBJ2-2	TGTGCCAGCAGCCCAGGGGTGACCGGGGAGCTGTTTTTT	CASSPGVTGELFF
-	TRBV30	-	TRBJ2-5	TGTGCCTGGAGTCCCGGCTTGGCGTACGAGGTAGAGACCCAGTACTTC	CAWSPGLAYEVETQYF
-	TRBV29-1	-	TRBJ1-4	TGCAGCGTTGAAGATGGTGGGGCGGCACCTAATGAAAAACTGTTTTTT	CSVEDGGAAPNEKLFF
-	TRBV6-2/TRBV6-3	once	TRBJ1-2	TGTGCCAGCAGTTCCACTTATTCGATGAATTATGGCTACACCTTC	CASSSTYSMNYGYTF
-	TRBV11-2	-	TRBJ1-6	TGTGCCAGCAGCTTAGGTGACACACCCCTCCACTTT	CASSLGDTPLHF
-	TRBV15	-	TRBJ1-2	TGTGCCACCAGCACCCTCGACGGGGTAAACTATGGCTACACCTTC	CATSTLDGVNYGYTF
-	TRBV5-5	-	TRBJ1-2	TGTGCCAGCAGCTTGCCTTCAGTGAACTATGGCTACACCTTC	CASSLPSVNYGYTF
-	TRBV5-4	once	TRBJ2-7	TGTGCCAGCAGGGTTGATCTAGACCCCTACGAGCAGTACTTC	CASRVDLDPYEQYF